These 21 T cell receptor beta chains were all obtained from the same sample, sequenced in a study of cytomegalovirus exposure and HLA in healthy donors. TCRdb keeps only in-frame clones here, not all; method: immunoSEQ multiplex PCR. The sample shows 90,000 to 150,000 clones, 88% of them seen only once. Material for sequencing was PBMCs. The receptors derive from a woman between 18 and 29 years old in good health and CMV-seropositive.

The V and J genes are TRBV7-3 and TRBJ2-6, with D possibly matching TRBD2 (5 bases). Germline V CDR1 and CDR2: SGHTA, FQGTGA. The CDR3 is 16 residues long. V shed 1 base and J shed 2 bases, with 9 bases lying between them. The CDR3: CASSLKSGTGANVLTF. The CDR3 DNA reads TGTGCCAGCAGCTTAAAGTCCGGGACTGGGGCCAACGTCCTGACTTTC.

CDR3: CASSPGTGAPNYGYTF. CDR3 nucleotide sequence: TGTGCCAGCTCACCCGGGACAGGGGCGCCTAACTATGGCTACACCTTC. The J gene is TRBJ1-2, the V gene TRBV18; the match to TRBD1 covers 10 bases. The CDR3 spans 16 residues. V was pared by 3 bases and J by 0 bases, with 4 bases of the junction left unmatched. CDR1 is KGHSH, CDR2 LQKENI, per germline. The full variable domain, in which reference TRBV18 and TRBJ1-2 provide the parts outside the CDR3, is NAGVMQNPRHLVRRRGQEARLRCSPMKGHSHVYWYRQLPEEGLKFMVYLQKENIIDESGMPKERFSAEFPKEGPSILRIQQVVRGDSAAYFCASSPGTGAPNYGYTFGSGTRLTVV.

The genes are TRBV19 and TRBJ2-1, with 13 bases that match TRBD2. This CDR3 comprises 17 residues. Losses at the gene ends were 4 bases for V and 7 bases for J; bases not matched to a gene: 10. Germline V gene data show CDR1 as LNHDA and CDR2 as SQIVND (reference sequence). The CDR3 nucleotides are TGTGCCAGTAGTAGGGTACGACTAGCGGGAGGTGGAAATGAGCAGTTCTTC. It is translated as CASSRVRLAGGGNEQFF.

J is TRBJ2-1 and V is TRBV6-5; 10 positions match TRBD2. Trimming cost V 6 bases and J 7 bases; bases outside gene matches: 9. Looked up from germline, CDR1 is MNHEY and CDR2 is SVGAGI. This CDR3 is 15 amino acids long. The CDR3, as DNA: TGTGCCAGCAGCCGCGTTGGAGCGGGGGGGAATGAGCAGTTCTTC. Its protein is CASSRVGAGGNEQFF.

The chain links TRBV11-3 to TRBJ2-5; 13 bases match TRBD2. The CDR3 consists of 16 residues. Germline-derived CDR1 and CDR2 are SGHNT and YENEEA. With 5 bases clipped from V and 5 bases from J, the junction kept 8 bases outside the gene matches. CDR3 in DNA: TGTGCCAGCAGCCTACTAGCGGGAGGGTGGGGGGAGACCCAGTACTTC. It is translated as CASSLLAGGWGETQYF.

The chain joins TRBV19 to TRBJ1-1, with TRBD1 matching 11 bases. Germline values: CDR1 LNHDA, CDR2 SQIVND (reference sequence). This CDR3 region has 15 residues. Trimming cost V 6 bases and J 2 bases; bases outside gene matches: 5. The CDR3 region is CASRDGTGGNTEAFF. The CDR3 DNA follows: TGTGCCAGTAGAGATGGGACAGGGGGAAACACTGAAGCTTTCTTT.

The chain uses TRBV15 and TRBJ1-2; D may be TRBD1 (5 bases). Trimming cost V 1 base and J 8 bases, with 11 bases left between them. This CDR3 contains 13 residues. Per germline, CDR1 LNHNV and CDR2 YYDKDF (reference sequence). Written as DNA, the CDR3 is TGTGCCACCAGCAGAGGGTGGGGGGACGGCTACACCTTC. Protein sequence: CATSRGWGDGYTF.

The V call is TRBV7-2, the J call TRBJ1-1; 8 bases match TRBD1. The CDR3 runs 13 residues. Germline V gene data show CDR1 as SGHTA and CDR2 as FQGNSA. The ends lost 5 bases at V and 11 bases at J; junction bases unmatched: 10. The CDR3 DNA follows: TGTGCCAGCAGCCCCCGACAGGGGATCCTGGCTTTCTTT. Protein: CASSPRQGILAFF.

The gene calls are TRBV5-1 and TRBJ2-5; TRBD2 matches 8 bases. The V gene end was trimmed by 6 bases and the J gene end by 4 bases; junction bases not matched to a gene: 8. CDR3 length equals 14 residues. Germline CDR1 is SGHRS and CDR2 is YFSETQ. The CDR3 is CASTPGGVAETQYF. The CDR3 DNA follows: TGCGCCAGCACCCCGGGAGGGGTTGCAGAGACCCAGTACTTC. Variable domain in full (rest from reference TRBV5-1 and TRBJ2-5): KAGVTQTPRYLIKTRGQQVTLSCSPISGHRSVSWYQQTPGQGLQFLFEYFSETQRNKGNFPGRFSGRQFSNSRSEMNVSTLELGDSALYLCASTPGGVAETQYFGPGTRLLVL.

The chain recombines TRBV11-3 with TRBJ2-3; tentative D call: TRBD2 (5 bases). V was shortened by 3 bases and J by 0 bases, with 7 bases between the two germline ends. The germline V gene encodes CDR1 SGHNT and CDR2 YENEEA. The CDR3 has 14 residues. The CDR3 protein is CASSLSGSTDTQYF. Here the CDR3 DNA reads TGTGCCAGCAGCTTGAGCGGAAGCACAGATACGCAGTATTTT.

The CDR3, as DNA: TGCGCCAGCAGCCAAGAATCCCCCAGACAGGGCTGGGCGAACACTGAAGCTTTCTTT. Its protein is CASSQESPRQGWANTEAFF. The chain is built from TRBV4-1 and TRBJ1-1; 7 positions match TRBD1. This CDR3 has 19 residues. The J segment lost 1 base and the V segment lost 0 bases, leaving 14 bases of the junction unmatched. CDR1 is MGHRA, CDR2 YSYEKL, per germline.

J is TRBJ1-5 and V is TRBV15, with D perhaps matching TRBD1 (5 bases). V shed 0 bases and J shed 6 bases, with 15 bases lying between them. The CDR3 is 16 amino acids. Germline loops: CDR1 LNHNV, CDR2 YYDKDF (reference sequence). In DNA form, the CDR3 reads TGTGCCACCAGCAGAGATCCTACAGGAGGGTTTCAGCCCCAGCATTTT. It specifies CATSRDPTGGFQPQHF.

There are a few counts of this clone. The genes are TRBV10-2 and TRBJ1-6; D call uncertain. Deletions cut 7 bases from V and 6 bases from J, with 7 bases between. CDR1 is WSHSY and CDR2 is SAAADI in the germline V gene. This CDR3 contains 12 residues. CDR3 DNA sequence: TGCGCCAGCACCCAGATTAATTCACCCCTCCACTTT. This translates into CASTQINSPLHF.

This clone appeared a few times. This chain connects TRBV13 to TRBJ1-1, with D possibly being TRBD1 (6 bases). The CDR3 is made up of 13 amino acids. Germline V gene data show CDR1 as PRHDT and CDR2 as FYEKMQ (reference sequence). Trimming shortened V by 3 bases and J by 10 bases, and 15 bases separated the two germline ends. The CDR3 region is CASSFLGDNLAFF. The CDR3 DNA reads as TGTGCCAGCAGCTTTCTTGGGGACAATTTAGCTTTCTTT.

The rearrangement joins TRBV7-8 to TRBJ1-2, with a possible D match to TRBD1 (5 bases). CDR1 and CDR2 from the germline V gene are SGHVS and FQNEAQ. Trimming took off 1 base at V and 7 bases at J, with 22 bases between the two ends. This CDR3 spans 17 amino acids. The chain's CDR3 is CASSLEGGGRAISGYTF. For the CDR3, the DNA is TGTGCCAGCAGCTTAGAGGGCGGGGGAAGGGCAATCAGTGGCTACACCTTC.

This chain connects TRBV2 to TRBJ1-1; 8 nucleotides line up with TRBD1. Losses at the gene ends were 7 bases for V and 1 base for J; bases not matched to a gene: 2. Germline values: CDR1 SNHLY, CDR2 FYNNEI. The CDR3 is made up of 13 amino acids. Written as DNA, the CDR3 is TGTGCCAGCAAGGACAGGGCGAACACTGAAGCTTTCTTT. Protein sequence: CASKDRANTEAFF.

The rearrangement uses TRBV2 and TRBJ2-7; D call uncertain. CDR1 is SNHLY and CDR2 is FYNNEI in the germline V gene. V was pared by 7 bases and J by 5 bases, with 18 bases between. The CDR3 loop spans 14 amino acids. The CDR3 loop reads CASTAPSRVDEQYF. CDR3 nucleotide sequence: TGTGCCAGCACCGCCCCCTCCCGAGTCGACGAGCAGTACTTC.

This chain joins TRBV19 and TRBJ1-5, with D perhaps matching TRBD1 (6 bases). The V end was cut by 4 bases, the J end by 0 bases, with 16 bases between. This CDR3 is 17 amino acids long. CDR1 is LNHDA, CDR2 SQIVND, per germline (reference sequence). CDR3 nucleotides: TGTGCCAGTAGTAGAGGGGCGCAAGGGGGTAGCAATCAGCCCCAGCATTTT. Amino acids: CASSRGAQGGSNQPQHF.

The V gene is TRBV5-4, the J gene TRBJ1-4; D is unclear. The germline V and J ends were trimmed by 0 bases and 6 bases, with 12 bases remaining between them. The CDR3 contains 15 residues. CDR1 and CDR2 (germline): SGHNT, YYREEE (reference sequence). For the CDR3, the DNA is TGTGCCAGCAGCTTGGGGTTCCCAGCGGATGAAAAACTGTTTTTT. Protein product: CASSLGFPADEKLFF.

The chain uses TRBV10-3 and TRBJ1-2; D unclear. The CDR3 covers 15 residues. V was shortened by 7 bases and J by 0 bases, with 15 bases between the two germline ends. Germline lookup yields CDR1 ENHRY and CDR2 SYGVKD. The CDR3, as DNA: TGTGCCATCACGGCCTCCCAGGCAGCTAACTATGGCTACACCTTC. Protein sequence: CAITASQAANYGYTF.

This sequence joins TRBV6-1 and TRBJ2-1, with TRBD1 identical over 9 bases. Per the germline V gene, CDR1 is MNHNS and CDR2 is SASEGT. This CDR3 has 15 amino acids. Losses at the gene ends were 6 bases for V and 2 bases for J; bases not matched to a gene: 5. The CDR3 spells CASRGQGSPYNEQFF. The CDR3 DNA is TGTGCCAGCAGGGGACAGGGTAGCCCCTACAATGAGCAGTTCTTC.